Listed below are T cell receptor beta chains from one sample, sequenced in a study of blood T cell repertoires in COVID-19. This table comes from immunoSEQ multiplex PCR, and its TCRdb copy is limited to in-frame clones, with some not included. The table lists fewer than 250,000 clones, about 88% of them singletons. Sequenced material: PBMCs or T cells enriched from blood (not recorded which). The receptors were sampled from a woman between 40 and 55 years old in a cohort exposed to, infected with or recovered from COVID-19 (not recorded which). CDR3s include the opening cysteine and the closing phenylalanine or tryptophan. The D gene is left open where the match is weak. Clone size, where shown, is once, few, many, or a class for clones that have expanded.

clone size	V gene	D gene	J gene	CDR3 protein	CDR3 DNA
NA	TRBV6-5	NA	TRBJ1-2	CASSYSYGGWGYTF	TGTGCCAGCAGTTACTCTTATGGAGGGTGGGGCTACACCTTC
NA	TRBV5-4	TRBD1	TRBJ2-5	CASSSVGQGGQETQYF	TGTGCCAGCAGCTCCGTCGGACAGGGGGGCCAAGAGACCCAGTACTTC
NA	TRBV11-2	TRBD2	TRBJ2-7	CASSLRLAGAYEQYF	TGTGCCAGCAGCTTAAGACTAGCGGGGGCCTACGAGCAGTACTTC
NA	TRBV3-1/TRBV3-2	TRBD2	TRBJ2-1	CASSQGKLAGVYNEQFF	TGTGCCAGCAGCCAAGGGAAACTAGCGGGAGTGTACAATGAGCAGTTCTTC
NA	TRBV6-4	TRBD1	TRBJ2-1	CASSDQAGGVSNEQFF	TGTGCCAGCAGCGACCAGGCAGGGGGCGTATCCAATGAGCAGTTCTTC
once	TRBV27	NA	TRBJ2-5	CASSLRTSTETQYF	TGTGCCAGCAGTTTGCGAACTAGCACAGAGACCCAGTACTTC
NA	TRBV19	NA	TRBJ2-5	CASSRPDSGYQETQYF	TGTGCCAGTAGTAGGCCCGACAGTGGGTACCAAGAGACCCAGTACTTC
NA	TRBV7-8	NA	TRBJ1-1	CASSSTTGITEAFF	TGTGCCAGCAGCTCTACCACGGGGATCACTGAAGCTTTCTTT
NA	TRBV7-2	NA	TRBJ2-7	CASSPGLAPGEQYF	TGTGCCAGCAGCCCGGGATTGGCTCCTGGCGAGCAGTACTTC
NA	TRBV27	NA	TRBJ2-1	CASSSYDKEEFF	TGTGCCAGCAGTTCGTATGACAAAGAAGAGTTCTTC
NA	TRBV27	TRBD1	TRBJ1-1	CASSFTGQGLLF	TGTGCCAGCAGTTTCACCGGACAGGGCTTACTCTTT
NA	TRBV7-2	NA	TRBJ2-3	CASSLASVTDTQYF	TGTGCCAGCAGCTTAGCGTCTGTAACAGATACGCAGTATTTT
NA	TRBV4-1	TRBD1	TRBJ1-4	CASSHGQGPNEKLFF	TGCGCCAGCAGCCACGGACAGGGTCCTAATGAAAAACTGTTTTTT
NA	TRBV7-9	TRBD1	TRBJ1-2	CASSSGDRMRGYTF	TGTGCCAGCAGTTCTGGGGACAGGATGAGAGGCTACACCTTC
once	TRBV10-3	TRBD1	TRBJ1-2	CAIDRGGGYTF	TGTGCCATCGACAGGGGTGGTGGCTACACCTTC
NA	TRBV6-6	NA	TRBJ1-6	CASSYERTYNSPLHF	TGTGCCAGCAGTTACGAGAGGACCTATAATTCACCCCTCCACTTT
NA	TRBV19	TRBD1	TRBJ1-6	CASRTGSSYNSPLHF	TGTGCCTCACGGACAGGGAGCTCCTATAATTCACCCCTCCACTTT
NA	TRBV5-5	TRBD2	TRBJ2-3	CASSLARGSTDTQYF	TGTGCCAGCAGCTTAGCGCGGGGGAGCACAGATACGCAGTATTTT
many	TRBV24-1	TRBD2	TRBJ2-2	CATSELAGDTGELFF	TGTGCCACCAGTGAACTAGCGGGGGACACCGGGGAGCTGTTTTTT
once	TRBV27	NA	TRBJ1-6	CATKDTYNSPLHF	TGTGCCACCAAGGACACCTATAATTCACCCCTCCACTTT
NA	TRBV14	NA	TRBJ2-1	CASSRDRSSYNEQFF	TGTGCCAGCAGCCGAGACAGATCCTCCTACAATGAGCAGTTCTTC
NA	TRBV27	NA	TRBJ2-1	CASSLSEASYNEQFF	TGTGCCAGCAGTTTGTCCGAGGCATCCTACAATGAGCAGTTCTTC
NA	TRBV5-1	NA	TRBJ2-5	CASSLVGSGRETQYF	TGCGCCAGCAGCTTGGTGGGCAGCGGCCGAGAGACCCAGTACTTC
NA	TRBV24-1	NA	TRBJ2-3	CATSDRPSSTDTQYF	TGTGCCACCTCCGACAGACCCTCTAGCACAGATACGCAGTATTTT
NA	TRBV6-6	TRBD2	TRBJ2-7	CASSAGLGGYEQYF	TGTGCCAGCAGTGCGGGACTAGGAGGCTACGAGCAGTACTTC
once	TRBV27	TRBD1	TRBJ1-2	CASSLSSTGGSGYTF	TGTGCCAGCAGTTTATCCTCTACAGGGGGCTCTGGCTACACCTTC
NA	TRBV5-4	TRBD1	TRBJ2-1	CASSLRTGVNEQFF	TGTGCCAGCAGCTTACGGACAGGGGTAAATGAGCAGTTCTTC
NA	TRBV24-1	TRBD2	TRBJ2-5	CATSDRGGPETQYF	TGTGCCACCAGTGATCGGGGGGGGCCGGAGACCCAGTACTTC
NA	TRBV4-1	NA	TRBJ1-5	CASSQVPSFHQPQHF	TGCGCCAGCAGCCAAGTCCCCTCCTTCCATCAGCCCCAGCATTTT
NA	TRBV4-1	NA	TRBJ1-2	CASSQDPFGEGDYGYTF	TGCGCCAGCAGCCAAGATCCGTTTGGGGAAGGGGACTATGGCTACACCTTC
once	TRBV30	TRBD1	TRBJ2-7	CAQDRGYEQYF	TGTGCCCAAGACAGGGGCTACGAGCAGTACTTC
NA	TRBV5-1	NA	TRBJ1-2	CASSQEGANGYTF	TGCGCCAGCAGCCAAGAGGGCGCGAATGGCTACACCTTC
NA	TRBV28	TRBD1	TRBJ1-4	CASSGRDREGEKLFF	TGTGCCAGCAGTGGTAGGGACAGGGAGGGCGAAAAACTGTTTTTT
NA	TRBV27	NA	TRBJ1-6	CASTQGARSPLHF	TGTGCCAGCACCCAAGGGGCTCGTTCACCCCTCCACTTT
NA	TRBV10-3	NA	TRBJ1-1	CAISESRANTEAFF	TGTGCCATCAGTGAGTCCAGGGCGAACACTGAAGCTTTCTTT
NA	TRBV5-4	TRBD2	TRBJ2-1	CASSLMASGSTYNEQFF	TGTGCCAGCAGCTTGATGGCTAGCGGGTCGACCTACAATGAGCAGTTCTTC
once	TRBV19	TRBD1	TRBJ1-2	CASSTGQGTGLGYTF	TGTGCCAGTAGTACGGGACAGGGCACCGGACTTGGCTACACCTTC
NA	TRBV7-2	TRBD1	TRBJ1-4	CASSKGTAFANEKLFF	TGTGCCAGCAGCAAAGGGACAGCCTTCGCTAATGAAAAACTGTTTTTT
few	TRBV7-9	NA	TRBJ1-1	CASSLILVNTEAFF	TGTGCCAGCAGCTTAATCTTAGTGAACACTGAAGCTTTCTTT
NA	TRBV29-1	TRBD1	TRBJ1-1	CSVKTGLYAEAFF	TGCAGCGTTAAGACAGGGCTTTACGCTGAAGCTTTCTTT
NA	TRBV6-5	NA	TRBJ2-1	CATHSLNYNEQFF	TGTGCCACCCACTCCCTAAACTACAATGAGCAGTTCTTC
NA	TRBV6-1	NA	TRBJ1-1	CASSVPRAGAPHTEAFF	TGTGCCAGCAGTGTCCCAAGGGCAGGGGCACCCCACACTGAAGCTTTCTTT
NA	TRBV5-1	NA	TRBJ1-2	CASSLDSYGYTF	TGCGCCAGCAGCTTGGATAGCTATGGCTACACCTTC
NA	TRBV2	NA	TRBJ1-5	CASSDWEYQPQHF	TGTGCCAGCAGTGATTGGGAGTATCAGCCCCAGCATTTT
NA	TRBV12-3/TRBV12-4	TRBD1	TRBJ1-4	CASSRQGGEKLFF	TGTGCCAGCAGCAGACAGGGGGGTGAAAAACTGTTTTTT
NA	TRBV28	TRBD2	TRBJ2-5	CASRTSGSQETQYF	TGTGCCAGCAGGACTAGCGGTTCCCAAGAGACCCAGTACTTC
once	TRBV29-1	NA	TRBJ2-1	CSAGPPYNEQFF	TGCAGCGCCGGTCCTCCCTACAATGAGCAGTTCTTC
NA	TRBV9	TRBD2	TRBJ2-3	CASSAGREGPTDTQYF	TGTGCCAGCAGCGCTGGGCGGGAGGGCCCCACAGATACGCAGTATTTT
NA	TRBV13	NA	TRBJ2-3	CASSARDTKRDTQYF	TGTGCCAGCAGCGCCCGGGACACTAAAAGGGATACGCAGTATTTT
NA	TRBV30	TRBD2	TRBJ2-2	CAWSVLAGTGELFF	TGTGCCTGGAGTGTTCTAGCGGGCACCGGGGAGCTGTTTTTT
once	TRBV3-1/TRBV3-2	NA	TRBJ1-1	CASSQDWGAEDIWMNTEAFF	TGTGCCAGCAGCCAAGATTGGGGCGCCGAAGACATATGGATGAACACTGAAGCTTTCTTT
few	TRBV5-4	NA	TRBJ1-3	CASSLQGIPGNTIYF	TGTGCCAGCAGCTTGCAGGGGATCCCTGGAAACACCATATATTTT
NA	TRBV11-3	TRBD2	TRBJ2-2	CASSTYSGRHAGELFF	TGTGCCAGCAGCACCTATAGCGGGAGACACGCCGGGGAGCTGTTTTTT